This entry lists 20 T cell receptor beta chains sequenced from one sample in a study of T cell clonotyping in hematopoietic cell transplantation. The protocol was immunoSEQ multiplex PCR, while the TCRdb copy is restricted to in-frame clones and leaves out a portion. Counted here are about 69,000 clones, roughly 94% occurring once; the ten biggest clones make up more than 1.5%. The sample comprised peripheral blood mononuclear cells. These receptors were taken from a man aged 45-60 years in good health. Some clones in this sample may be carry-over from other donors' samples.

The chain employs TRBV5-1 and TRBJ2-7; no clear D gene. The CDR3 runs to 15 residues. V lost 1 base and J 2 bases, leaving 13 bases between the germline ends. Looked up from germline, CDR1 is SGHRS and CDR2 is YFSETQ. The CDR3 here is CASSLLPTVTYEQYF. DNA for the CDR3: TGCGCCAGCAGCTTGTTGCCTACGGTGACCTACGAGCAGTACTTC. Using reference TRBV5-1 and TRBJ2-7 for the parts outside the CDR3, the full variable domain is KAGVTQTPRYLIKTRGQQVTLSCSPISGHRSVSWYQQTPGQGLQFLFEYFSETQRNKGNFPGRFSGRQFSNSRSEMNVSTLELGDSALYLCASSLLPTVTYEQYFGPGTRLTVT.

The chain has TRBV27 and TRBJ2-5; weak D call: TRBD2 (7 bases). Trimming took off 8 bases at V and 4 bases at J, with 20 bases between the two ends. The CDR3 extends over 15 amino acids. Germline assignment: CDR1 MNHEY and CDR2 SMNVEV (reference sequence). The CDR3 sequence: CASRPFRGGLETQYF. The CDR3, as DNA: TGTGCCAGCCGACCCTTCCGCGGGGGCTTAGAGACCCAGTACTTC.

This rearrangement joins TRBV6-1 to TRBJ2-6, with 7 positions matching TRBD1. The CDR3 covers 17 residues. The ends lost 2 bases at V and 2 bases at J; junction bases unmatched: 6. CDR1 and CDR2 (germline): MNHNS, SASEGT. CDR3 protein: CASSERWTGAGANVLTF. In DNA form, the CDR3 reads TGTGCCAGCAGTGAACGTTGGACAGGTGCTGGGGCCAACGTCCTGACTTTC.

This chain connects TRBV7-2 to TRBJ1-5; 8 bases fit TRBD1. V shed 6 bases, J shed 5 bases, and the junction held 9 bases outside the gene matches. The CDR3 is 15 residues long. Germline V lookup: CDR1 SGHTA, CDR2 FQGNSA. The CDR3 spells CASSLRGQGYQPQHF. The DNA for the CDR3 is TGTGCCAGCAGTTTGAGAGGACAGGGATATCAGCCCCAGCATTTT.

This clone was counted once. The chain uses TRBV5-1 and TRBJ1-1; 7 positions agree with TRBD1. This CDR3 is 15 amino acids long. The V and J ends lost 1 base and 2 bases, in that order; junction bases with no gene match: 5. Germline V lookup: CDR1 SGHRS, CDR2 YFSETQ. DNA of the CDR3: TGCGCCAGCAGCTTGCTAGGGACAGAAAACACTGAAGCTTTCTTT. Amino acids: CASSLLGTENTEAFF.

This sequence joins TRBV6-6 and TRBJ1-3, with D uncertain. Germline V gene data show CDR1 as MNHNY and CDR2 as SVGAGI (reference sequence). The CDR3 loop spans 14 amino acids. V was shortened by 10 bases and J by 0 bases, with 13 bases between the two germline ends. The CDR3 spells CATRSHLSGNTIYF. CDR3 DNA sequence: TGTGCCACCAGATCCCACCTCTCTGGAAACACCATATATTTT.

V and J are TRBV25-1 and TRBJ2-7; D possibly matches TRBD1 or TRBD2 (5 bases each). CDR1 and CDR2 from the germline V gene are MGHDK and SYGVNS. This CDR3 is 13 amino acids long. Trimming took 10 bases from V and 3 from J, leaving 16 bases between them. The CDR3 region has the DNA TGTGCCACCTTGGGCAGGGAGCGCTACGAGCAGTACTTC. Translated, it gives CATLGRERYEQYF.

The count of this clone is one. The chain combines TRBV19 with TRBJ2-7, with 7 bases that match TRBD2. Germline CDR1 reads LNHDA; CDR2 reads SQIVND (reference sequence). The CDR3 totals 14 residues. J was trimmed by 6 bases and V by 5 bases; bases with no gene match: 10. CDR3 in DNA: TGTGCCAGTAGTGGGGGGGACCCCCTGCGCGAGCAGTACTTC. This translates into CASSGGDPLREQYF.

V and J are TRBV5-1 and TRBJ2-7; no definite D call. From germline, CDR1 is SGHRS and CDR2 YFSETQ. The CDR3 totals 12 residues. V was shortened by 4 bases and J by 2 bases, with 7 bases between the two germline ends. The chain's CDR3 is CASSGPAYEQYF. The DNA for the CDR3 is TGCGCCAGCAGCGGCCCCGCCTACGAGCAGTACTTC.

The J gene is TRBJ1-2, the V gene TRBV7-2, with a possible D match to TRBD1 (6 bases). In germline, CDR1 is SGHTA, CDR2 FQGNSA. V lost 5 bases and J lost 6, with 13 bases in between. CDR3 size: 13 residues. This CDR3 reads CASSPQGSHGYTF. The CDR3 nucleotides are TGTGCCAGCAGCCCCCAGGGGAGCCATGGCTACACCTTC.

The CDR3 sequence is CASSYQRVLRVETQYF. Written as DNA, the CDR3 is TGTGCCAGCAGCTATCAGCGGGTCCTCAGGGTGGAGACCCAGTACTTC. The chain joins TRBV7-8 to TRBJ2-5, with D possibly matching TRBD2 (6 bases). This CDR3 has 16 amino acids. The germline V gene encodes CDR1 SGHVS and CDR2 FQNEAQ. Trimming took off 4 bases at V and 5 bases at J, with 20 bases between the two ends. The complete variable domain, with remaining parts taken from reference TRBV7-8 and TRBJ2-5, reads GAGVSQSPRYKVAKRGQDVALRCDPISGHVSLFWYQQALGQGPEFLTYFQNEAQLDKSGLPSDRFFAERPEGSVSTLKIQRTQQEDSAVYLCASSYQRVLRVETQYFGPGTRLLVL.

The V call is TRBV6-5, the J call TRBJ1-3, with D hard to call. The CDR3 is 13 amino acids. Germline CDR1 MNHEY, CDR2 SVGAGI. The V end lost 2 bases, the J end lost 4 bases, and 6 bases lay between the germline ends. CDR3 coding DNA: TGTGCCAGCAGTTACCGCGGAGGAAACACCATATATTTT. Translating it yields CASSYRGGNTIYF.

The chain couples TRBV4-3 to TRBJ1-1; no clear D. Trimming pared 1 base from V and 4 bases from J, leaving 10 bases between. This CDR3 comprises 14 residues. Germline V gene sequence: CDR1 LGHNA, CDR2 YSLEER. The CDR3 region is CASSQVVMGTEAFF. CDR3 in DNA: TGCGCCAGCAGCCAAGTTGTAATGGGCACTGAAGCTTTCTTT.

The chain links TRBV5-1 to TRBJ2-5; D is undetermined. Germline lookup yields CDR1 SGHRS and CDR2 YFSETQ. The CDR3 loop spans 14 amino acids. The ends were cut back, 0 bases at V and 5 bases at J, with 11 bases in the middle. The CDR3 DNA is TGCGCCAGCAGCTTGGCTGTCGGCAGGGAGACCCAGTACTTC. It is translated as CASSLAVGRETQYF.

This sequence joins TRBV7-9 and TRBJ2-1; 9 nucleotides match TRBD2. Trimming at V came to 1 base and at J to 8 bases, leaving 9 bases not matched to a gene. This CDR3 is 16 amino acids long. Germline-derived CDR1 and CDR2 are SEHNR and FQNEAQ (reference sequence). The CDR3 region is CASSLGGAGGLYEQFF. For the CDR3, the DNA is TGTGCCAGCAGCTTAGGTGGGGCGGGGGGGTTATATGAGCAGTTCTTC.

The chain couples TRBV28 to TRBJ1-2; 9 nucleotides line up with TRBD1. The germline gives CDR1 MDHEN, CDR2 SYDVKM. The CDR3 spans 14 residues. Germline trimming cut 5 bases from V and 7 bases from J; bases unmatched to any gene: 8. DNA for the CDR3: TGTGCCAGCAGTCGTTCACAGGGGGCAAGTGGCTACACCTTC. Residues: CASSRSQGASGYTF.

The chain carries TRBV2 and TRBJ2-3; no clear D. The CDR3 runs to 13 residues. The germline V and J ends were trimmed by 6 bases and 2 bases, with 9 bases remaining between them. Germline V gives CDR1 SNHLY, CDR2 FYNNEI. CDR3 sequence reads: CASSEDFTDTQYF. CDR3 coding DNA: TGTGCCAGCAGCGAGGATTTCACAGATACGCAGTATTTT.

The V and J genes are TRBV6-6 and TRBJ1-2, with a tentative D call TRBD1 (5 bases). The germline V gene encodes CDR1 MNHNY and CDR2 SVGAGI (reference sequence). The CDR3 sequence is 16 residues long. The V and J ends lost 2 bases and 6 bases respectively, with 19 bases between them. In DNA form, the CDR3 reads TGTGCCAGCAGTTACGGGGCCCTACATGGGACCGATGGCTACACCTTC. Amino acid sequence: CASSYGALHGTDGYTF.

V usage is TRBV30 and J usage is TRBJ1-5, with D perhaps TRBD1 (6 bases). Germline V gene lookup returns CDR1 GTSNPN and CDR2 SVGIG (reference sequence). The V end lost 5 bases, the J end lost 0 bases, and 14 bases lay between the germline ends. This CDR3 is 15 amino acids long. The chain's CDR3 is CAWARGEISNQPQHF. CDR3 DNA sequence: TGTGCCTGGGCGAGGGGGGAGATTAGCAATCAGCCCCAGCATTTT.

The V gene is TRBV30, the J gene TRBJ1-1, with a possible D match to TRBD1 (5 bases). V was clipped by 5 bases and J by 7 bases, with 23 bases between them. Looked up from germline, CDR1 is GTSNPN and CDR2 is SVGIG (reference sequence). The CDR3 is made up of 15 amino acids. The CDR3 DNA sequence: TGTGCCTGGGAGGGGCCCGCAGGCAGGGTCAGTGAAGCTTTCTTT. Translation: CAWEGPAGRVSEAFF.